This T cell receptor (beta chain) came from a study of shared clonotypes between healthy human individuals (dated by TCRdb to 2018 to 2020). Notes on the research overall: A couple of women and a few men aged 18 to 49 years were included in the cohort. For each donor, three plates each were used for CD4 naive and CD4 memory, two plates were used for CD8 naive, and one plate was used for CD8 memory. The study deeply sequenced blood TCR repertoires of 5 or 6 healthy adults to estimate repertoire size and the extent of clonotype sharing between individuals. To increase sequencing depth and limit assay-specific biases, TCR repertoire library preparation and sequencing were carried out by different laboratories using diverse techniques. Between about 0.8 and 9 billion PBMCs per donor were obtained by leukapheresis. Overall study results and their limits: Naive subsets generally had larger estimated clonotype richness than memory subsets. Pairwise subsampling led to the expectation that sequencing depth would affect the degree of clonotype sharing among donors. Clonotypes shared by all four sorted-subset donors showed higher generation probabilities than non-shared clonotypes. Sampling was restricted to blood, and TCR repertoires in tissue are likely to differ from TCR repertoires in blood. The small number of donors limited the genetic and exposure-history diversity represented. Sharing across a few donors was observed for around 5% of naive CD4, 3.5% of naive CD8, roughly 2.3% of memory CD4, and roughly 0.4% of memory CD8 clonotypes. Rarefaction of sorted-subset datasets indicated incomplete sequencing despite the large sequencing depth.

Using the deep immunoSEQ assay, TCR CDR3 regions were amplified from genomic DNA by multiplex PCR. Genomic DNA extracted from each cell subset was distributed evenly over all wells of several immunoSEQ 96-well plates, and each plate served as one replicate. Each replicate PCR for sorted subsets received around 210 ng genomic DNA, equal to tens of thousands of T cell genomes. Purified libraries were measured with a Qubit 3.0 fluorometer, size-checked on a Bioanalyzer 2100, and measured again with the KAPA Library Quantification kit. Each immunoSEQ 96-well plate was sequenced on its own single-read 150-cycle Illumina NextSeq 550 flow cell. As for the authors' bioinformatics: Because the immunoSEQ output included only junctional sequences and no quality scores, the filtering could not be the same as the filtering used for full-length reads. To assign V/J genes and CDR3, sequences were annotated using PyIR, a Python wrapper for IgBLAST v1.9, with IMGT germline references. Reads were removed for weak V/J assignments (E-value above 1e-6), missing CDR3, stop codons, out-of-frame junctions, or ambiguous translated residues. V3J clonotypes were defined as sequences sharing an identical inferred V gene, J gene, and CDR3 amino acid sequence. To compute the percentage overlap between repertoires, the number of shared unique clonotypes was divided by the size of the smaller repertoire. RTK rarefaction, the Chao1 estimator, and Recon v2.1 estimates of unobserved clonotypes were used to assess repertoire richness. For all TCRbeta clonotypes obtained by the gDNA method from four donors, generation probabilities were computed with OLGA. Drawn from immuneACCESS, this table holds only the in-frame rearrangements with V and J called that TCRdb kept. Clones are partly lost; checked studies trace under half to an unresolved V gene and leave the rest unexplained. The D gene and trimming were derived from the DNA, and the V and J assignments and clone size from that table. The sample records about 2 million clones, about 94% of which are singletons. 1.2% of the sample is held by the ten biggest clonotypes.

CD8 naive samples consisted of CD45RO-negative cells that were positively selected for CCR7, yielding a CD45RA+CCR7+ population without TemRA cells. The donors were healthy, HIV-negative adults with no recently reported acute infections or vaccinations. Every donor was a Caucasian adult residing in Nashville, Tennessee, USA. After blood collection by leukapheresis, PBMCs were isolated using Ficoll-Histopaque density gradient centrifugation and then cryopreserved in the vapor phase of liquid nitrogen. Analytical flow cytometry was used to check the purity and quantity of every magnetically sorted T cell population. Genomic DNA was isolated from every sorted fraction and measured by UV absorbance on a Nanodrop 2000c. Notes on this clone: It lacks a known antigen. Nothing much larger sits one base from this clone, and base qualities are not available.

CDR1 and CDR2 are read off the germline V gene (reference sequence) as PRHDT and FYEKMQ. Cut back by 3 bases and 4 bases, the V and J ends lie 7 bases apart. The CDR3 sequence holds 13 residues, the cysteine and phenylalanine included. Kept here is only the CDR3 DNA, which spans 39 bases and is read in frame from base 1. This chain joins TRBV13 to TRBJ2-1, with an unclear D gene assignment. This TCR came from a man aged 18 to 35 in good health. The specimen sequenced was naive CD8+ T cells sorted from blood. In light of the paper, this sample's cell subset or site label describes: CD45RA+CCR7+. The CDR3 in this case is CASSLDLYNEQFF. DNA sequence: TGTGCCAGCAGCTTGGACCTTTACAATGAGCAGTTCTTC.